The 30 T cell receptor beta chains in this list originate from one sample, sequenced in a study of T cell repertoires in cytomegalovirus infection. In TCRdb, the reads were re-called with MiXCR into one record per CDR3 protein. The sample has hundreds of thousands of distinct CDR3 sequences, roughly 36% seen once. These receptors' targets are unknown. This specimen consisted of cultured PBMCs, obtained from culture after CMV antigen stimulation. The source of these receptors is a human donor in good health (CMV status not recorded). Some clones in this sample may be carry-over from other donors' samples.

At least ten counts were recorded for this clonotype. CDR3 protein: CASSLGGGSYEQYF. The DNA of the CDR3 is TGTGCCAGCAGCTTAGGGGGGGGGTCCTACGAGCAGTACTTC. The chain recombines TRBV7-6 with TRBJ2-7; TRBD2 agrees at 7 bases. J was trimmed by 1 base and V by 1 base; bases with no gene match: 1. In germline, CDR1 is SGHVS, CDR2 FNYEAQ. The CDR3 length is 14 residues.

The chain recombines TRBV15 with TRBJ2-1, with D possibly being TRBD2 (5 bases). This CDR3 comprises 15 residues. The V end was cut by 0 bases, the J end by 3 bases, with 9 bases between. The V gene's germline CDR1 is LNHNV and CDR2 YYDKDF (reference sequence). In nucleotides, the CDR3 is TGTGCCACCAGCAGAGATCACGGGAACTACAATGAGCAGTTCTTC. It yields the protein CATSRDHGNYNEQFF.

The chain has TRBV19 and TRBJ2-5; no clear D. V lost 6 bases to trimming and J lost 1 base, with 12 bases between them. Looked up from germline, CDR1 is LNHDA and CDR2 is SQIVND (reference sequence). This CDR3 is built from 14 residues. In DNA form, the CDR3 reads TGTGCCAGTAGCGATCTGGCTGGCCAAGAGACCCAGTACTTC. Its translation: CASSDLAGQETQYF. The whole variable domain, remainder taken from reference TRBV19 and TRBJ2-5, is DGGITQSPKYLFRKEGQNVTLSCEQNLNHDAMYWYRQDPGQGLRLIYYSQIVNDFQKGDIAEGYSVSREKKESFPLTVTSAQKNPTAFYLCASSDLAGQETQYFGPGTRLLVL.

The rearrangement joins TRBV18 to TRBJ1-1; 7 bases line up with TRBD1. Per germline, CDR1 KGHSH and CDR2 LQKENI. V gave up 4 bases and J gave up 6 bases; unmatched junction bases: 5. The CDR3 totals 13 residues. The CDR3 nucleotides read TGTGCCAGCTCACGCGACAGGGATTCTGAAGCTTTCTTT. Encoded protein: CASSRDRDSEAFF.

This clonotype was seen more than once but under ten times. The chain couples TRBV28 to TRBJ2-1, with 14 bases fitting TRBD2. J gave up 2 bases and V 4 bases, and 7 bases lay outside the gene matches. Germline V gene data show CDR1 as MDHEN and CDR2 as SYDVKM. The CDR3 length is 18 residues. The CDR3 bases are TGTGCCAGCAGTTCCCCCGGGACTAGCGGGGGAACCTACAATGAGCAGTTCTTC. Protein: CASSSPGTSGGTYNEQFF.

At least ten counts were recorded for this clonotype. CDR3 DNA: TGTGCCAGCAGCGCCGGACAGGGGTGGAGCGAGCAGTACTTC. It codes for CASSAGQGWSEQYF. This chain connects TRBV7-7 to TRBJ2-7; the match to TRBD1 covers 9 bases. This CDR3 spans 14 amino acids. Germline assignment: CDR1 SSHAT and CDR2 FNYEAQ (reference sequence). Trimming took 5 bases from V and 6 from J; bases not matched to a gene: 8. The whole variable domain, filled in from reference TRBV7-7 and TRBJ2-7, reads GAGVSQSPRYKVTKRGQDVTLRCDPISSHATLYWYQQALGQGPEFLTYFNYEAQPDKSGLPSDRFSAERPEGSISTLTIQRTEQRDSAMYRCASSAGQGWSEQYFGPGTRLTVT.

In its sample, this clonotype was seen many times. This sequence joins TRBV7-2 and TRBJ2-1; D not resolved. There are 14 residues in the CDR3. V shed 1 base and J shed 3 bases, with 7 bases lying between them. Germline V gives CDR1 SGHTA, CDR2 FQGNSA. The CDR3 sequence: CASSLVGLYNEQFF. CDR3 DNA: TGTGCCAGCAGCTTAGTTGGCCTCTACAATGAGCAGTTCTTC.

The chain links TRBV12-3 or TRBV12-4 to TRBJ2-7; D possibly uses TRBD1 or TRBD2 (5 bases each). This CDR3 region has 14 residues. The V and J ends lost 5 bases and 2 bases respectively, with 13 bases between them. The CDR3 DNA reads TGTGCCAGCAGTGGCGGGCTGGGGCCCTACGAGCAGTACTTC. This codes for CASSGGLGPYEQYF.

This clonotype appeared a few times. The chain carries TRBV6-1 and TRBJ2-3; no definite D call. Looked up from germline, CDR1 is MNHNS and CDR2 is SASEGT. This CDR3 has 13 residues. Deletions cut 0 bases from V and 2 bases from J, with 3 bases between. DNA of the CDR3: TGTGCCAGCAGTGAAGCGATCACAGATACGCAGTATTTT. Amino acid sequence: CASSEAITDTQYF.

The V and J genes are TRBV2 and TRBJ2-5; tentative D call: TRBD2 (5 bases). The ends were cut back, 2 bases at V and 0 bases at J, with 7 bases in the middle. CDR1 SNHLY and CDR2 FYNNEI come from the germline V gene. The CDR3 contains 14 residues. The CDR3 nucleotides read TGTGCCAGCAGTGAAAGGAGGTACCAAGAGACCCAGTACTTC. Its protein is CASSERRYQETQYF.

This clonotype was counted between two and nine times. DNA of the CDR3: TGTGCCAGCAGTCATTCGAGGGGCGAGATATATTTT. Its protein is CASSHSRGEIYF. This chain links TRBV12-3 or TRBV12-4 with TRBJ1-3; D might be TRBD1 (5 bases). V was shortened by 5 bases and J by 13 bases, with 15 bases between the two germline ends. This CDR3 contains 12 residues.

The V gene is TRBV6-5, the J gene TRBJ2-7; 11 bases are a match to TRBD2. The germline gives CDR1 MNHEY, CDR2 SVGAGI. The CDR3 covers 15 residues. After removal of 4 bases from V and 8 bases from J, the junction contained 10 bases not matched to a gene. The CDR3 DNA is TGTGCCAGCAGTTCACTACTAGCGGGAGCGCGCAAGCAGTACTTC. This translates into CASSSLLAGARKQYF.

V gene TRBV20-1 combines with J gene TRBJ2-7, with D unclear. Germline V gene sequence: CDR1 DFQATT, CDR2 SNEGSKA (reference sequence). This CDR3 region has 12 residues. Trimming took off 0 bases at V and 6 bases at J, with 9 bases between the two ends. DNA for the CDR3: TGCAGTGCTAGAGAATGGGCTTCCGAGCAGTACTTC. Amino acid sequence: CSAREWASEQYF.

This chain joins TRBV20-1 and TRBJ1-1; weak D call: TRBD1 (5 bases). From germline, CDR1 is DFQATT and CDR2 SNEGSKA (reference sequence). The CDR3 covers 15 residues. The V end was cut by 5 bases, the J end by 2 bases, with 18 bases between. CDR3 sequence (DNA): TGCAGTGCTGGGGACCCCCGCCAGGGCAACACTGAAGCTTTCTTT. Translated: CSAGDPRQGNTEAFF.

The rearrangement links TRBV7-2 to TRBJ2-4; a weak D match, TRBD2 (5 bases). V was clipped by 8 bases and J by 0 bases, with 17 bases between them. Germline V CDR1 and CDR2: SGHTA, FQGNSA. The CDR3 totals 16 residues. CDR3 sequence (DNA): TGTGCCAGCGGACTGGCCGCTACACTAGCCAAAAACATTCAGTACTTC. Translated: CASGLAATLAKNIQYF.

This CDR3 is CASSLYRTQETQYF. CDR3 DNA: TGTGCCAGCAGCTTATACAGAACCCAAGAGACCCAGTACTTC. This rearrangement joins TRBV7-9 to TRBJ2-5; D gene ambiguous. The CDR3 contains 14 residues. V lost 2 bases and J 1 base, leaving 8 bases between the germline ends. Germline V lookup: CDR1 SEHNR, CDR2 FQNEAQ (reference sequence).

The chain combines TRBV11-2 with TRBJ2-7, with D possibly called TRBD1 or TRBD2 (5 bases each). The V gene's germline CDR1 is SGHAT and CDR2 FQNNGV. Trimming removed 5 bases at V and 4 bases at J, with 18 bases between. The CDR3 has 15 residues. CDR3 coding DNA: TGTGCCAGCAGCCCACCCTGGCCGGGACCTTACGAGCAGTACTTC. Translation gives CASSPPWPGPYEQYF.

This clonotype has a handful of counts. The J gene is TRBJ2-1, the V gene TRBV12-3 or TRBV12-4; TRBD1 is a possible D gene (5 bases). The CDR3 has 15 amino acids. The V gene lost 6 bases and the J gene lost 7 bases, with 19 bases spanning the gap. DNA of the CDR3: TGTGCCAGCAGCGCTGACAGCCCAGTCGATAATGAGCAGTTCTTC. Protein: CASSADSPVDNEQFF.

This sequence joins TRBV10-3 and TRBJ2-5, with unresolved D. Germline values: CDR1 ENHRY, CDR2 SYGVKD. Deletions cut 3 bases from V and 3 bases from J, with 8 bases between. The CDR3 runs 13 residues. DNA of the CDR3: TGTGCCATCAGTGACAGGCGCAAAGAGACCCAGTACTTC. As protein: CAISDRRKETQYF.

The chain couples TRBV7-8 to TRBJ2-7; 8 bases match TRBD1. This CDR3 is built from 15 residues. CDR1 is SGHVS and CDR2 is FQNEAQ in the germline V gene. Unmatched junction bases numbered 9, after V lost 5 bases and J lost 3 bases. CDR3 in amino acids: CASSPRTTGDYEQYF. In DNA form, the CDR3 reads TGTGCCAGCAGCCCAAGGACGACAGGGGACTACGAGCAGTACTTC.

This clonotype was counted many times. V and J are TRBV7-2 and TRBJ2-1; 10 nucleotides agree with TRBD2. Germline V gene lookup returns CDR1 SGHTA and CDR2 FQGNSA. The CDR3 has 14 amino acids. Trimming took 4 bases from V and 9 from J; bases not matched to a gene: 6. The CDR3 DNA sequence: TGTGCCAGCAGCTCTGGACTAGCGGCTGGTGAGCAGTTCTTC. This sequence encodes CASSSGLAAGEQFF.

This clonotype was recorded a few times. CDR3 nucleotides: TGTGCCAGCAGCCGGGGAGGGGCCTCTGGAAACACCATATATTTT. Amino acids: CASSRGGASGNTIYF. This chain uses TRBV7-6 with TRBJ1-3, with D maybe TRBD1 (5 bases). Germline lookup yields CDR1 SGHVS and CDR2 FNYEAQ. V lost 5 bases, J lost 0 bases, and 11 bases lay in between. This CDR3 is 15 amino acids long. Complete variable domain (other parts from reference TRBV7-6 and TRBJ1-3): GAGVSQSPRYKVTKRGQDVALRCDPISGHVSLYWYRQALGQGPEFLTYFNYEAQQDKSGLPNDRFSAERPEGSISTLTIQRTEQRDSAMYRCASSRGGASGNTIYFGEGSWLTVV.

The chain joins TRBV7-6 to TRBJ2-3, with 7 bases matching TRBD1. Germline loops: CDR1 SGHVS, CDR2 FNYEAQ. This CDR3 comprises 13 residues. V lost 9 bases, J lost 6 bases, and 9 bases stayed unmatched. CDR3 nucleotide sequence: TGTGCCAGTTCCCAAGGGGGCTTGGATACGCAGTATTTT. Its translation is CASSQGGLDTQYF.

This clonotype was seen more than once but under ten times. The chain uses TRBV7-8 and TRBJ1-3, with a tentative D call TRBD1 (6 bases). In germline, CDR1 is SGHVS, CDR2 FQNEAQ. The CDR3 has 15 amino acids. Trimming cost V 5 bases and J 0 bases, with 11 bases left between them. CDR3 protein: CASSMLQGSGNTIYF. The CDR3 nucleotides are TGTGCCAGCAGCATGCTACAGGGCTCTGGAAACACCATATATTTT.

This clonotype was counted between two and nine times. The chain links TRBV7-2 to TRBJ1-2; D is unresolved. V lost 1 base and J lost 6, with 9 bases in between. The CDR3 extends over 13 amino acids. Germline V gene sequence: CDR1 SGHTA, CDR2 FQGNSA. The CDR3 nucleotides are TGTGCCAGCAGCTTAGACCGGAGTCATGGCTACACCTTC. The encoded protein is CASSLDRSHGYTF.

The chain has TRBV7-2 and TRBJ1-6; D ambiguous. CDR1 and CDR2 from the germline V gene are SGHTA and FQGNSA. V gave up 1 base and J gave up 14 bases, with 12 bases separating them. CDR3 length equals 13 residues. CDR3 sequence (DNA): TGTGCCAGCAGCTTAGAGGTGGCGTCAACCCTCCACTTT. As protein: CASSLEVASTLHF.

This sequence joins TRBV28 and TRBJ2-3; 7 bases match TRBD2. In germline, CDR1 is MDHEN, CDR2 SYDVKM. Losses at the gene ends were 5 bases for V and 2 bases for J; bases not matched to a gene: 10. This CDR3 contains 16 residues. CDR3 nucleotides: TGTGCCAGCAGTCCCGGACTAGGAGAGGACACAGATACGCAGTATTTT. Encoded protein: CASSPGLGEDTDTQYF.

This clonotype turned up a few times. This chain links TRBV7-2 with TRBJ1-2, with TRBD1 as a possible D gene (6 bases). Deletions cut 3 bases from V and 1 base from J, with 15 bases between. From germline, CDR1 is SGHTA and CDR2 FQGNSA. The CDR3 has 16 residues. CDR3 region: CASSFGGSKINYGYTF. The CDR3, as DNA: TGTGCCAGCAGCTTCGGGGGCTCAAAAATTAACTATGGCTACACCTTC.

The chain links TRBV6-2 or TRBV6-3 to TRBJ2-3, with unresolved D. The V gene lost 3 bases and the J gene lost 6 bases, with 10 bases spanning the gap. Germline loops: CDR1 MNHEY, CDR2 SVGEGT. CDR3 size: 13 residues. The CDR3 protein is CASSYNPWDTQYF. The CDR3 DNA reads as TGTGCCAGCAGTTATAACCCATGGGATACGCAGTATTTT.

This clonotype has a handful of counts. The rearrangement links TRBV11-3 to TRBJ2-3; perhaps TRBD2 as D (5 bases). V was pared by 4 bases and J by 2 bases, with 34 bases between. The CDR3 spans 22 residues. Germline V CDR1 and CDR2: SGHNT, YENEEA. The CDR3 DNA follows: TGTGCCAGCAGCTCACCCGTCCCGATCCCCAGCGGCGTGGGAGAAATCACAGATACGCAGTATTTT. Its protein is CASSSPVPIPSGVGEITDTQYF.